Presented here are 17 T cell receptor beta chains from one specimen sequenced in a study of graft-versus-host responses after intestinal transplantation. Libraries were prepared by immunoSEQ multiplex PCR; TCRdb keeps only in-frame clonotypes and omits some of them. The data hold about 90,000 clones, with about four fifths observed a single time. Their antigens remain unidentified. Here the sequenced sample was unstimulated CD4+ T cells sorted from spleen or lymph node cells, taken before intestinal transplant. Source of these receptors: a human donor who received an intestinal transplant.

V is TRBV2 and J is TRBJ1-5; the match to TRBD1 covers 7 bases. Losses at the gene ends were 6 bases for V and 6 bases for J; bases not matched to a gene: 8. This CDR3 is built from 14 residues. Germline CDR1 SNHLY, CDR2 FYNNEI. CDR3 coding DNA: TGTGCCAGCAGGGACCTGACAGGGCCTCAGCCCCAGCATTTT. Its protein is CASRDLTGPQPQHF.

The genes are TRBV6-5 and TRBJ1-6; D remains ambiguous. Germline values: CDR1 MNHEY, CDR2 SVGAGI. Deletions cut 5 bases from V and 10 bases from J, with 9 bases between. The CDR3 runs to 12 residues. Here the CDR3 reads CASSEARSPLHF. DNA for the CDR3: TGTGCCAGCAGTGAAGCGAGATCACCCCTCCACTTT.

This clone has just a few counts. The gene calls are TRBV2 and TRBJ2-1; 12 bases line up with TRBD1. This CDR3 spans 14 amino acids. Germline CDR1 and CDR2: SNHLY and FYNNEI. Trimming removed 6 bases from V and 6 bases from J; junction bases left unmatched: 3. CDR3: CASSRDRGPNEQFF. CDR3 DNA sequence: TGTGCCAGCAGCCGGGACAGGGGGCCCAATGAGCAGTTCTTC.

The chain combines TRBV20-1 with TRBJ2-7; TRBD1 agrees at 8 bases. CDR1 is DFQATT and CDR2 is SNEGSKA in the germline V gene (reference sequence). The CDR3 is 11 amino acids. The V gene end was trimmed by 5 bases and the J gene end by 5 bases; junction bases not matched to a gene: 2. CDR3 DNA sequence: TGCAGTGCTGGGACAGGTCACGAGCAGTACTTC. It is translated as CSAGTGHEQYF.

The chain has TRBV7-2 and TRBJ2-1; 9 bases map to TRBD2. V shed 3 bases and J 2 bases; nucleotides not matched to a gene: 2. The length of the CDR3 is 15 residues. Germline CDR1 is SGHTA and CDR2 is FQGNSA. This chain's CDR3 is CASSLIAGAYNEQFF. The CDR3 DNA reads as TGTGCCAGCAGCTTGATAGCGGGAGCCTACAATGAGCAGTTCTTC.

The chain is built from TRBV19 and TRBJ2-7; D remains ambiguous. The V end lost 2 bases, the J end lost 1 base, and 12 bases lay between the germline ends. In germline, CDR1 is LNHDA, CDR2 SQIVND (reference sequence). This CDR3 has 15 residues. The CDR3: CASSIFHSLSYEQYF. CDR3 DNA: TGTGCCAGTAGTATATTTCACTCCCTGTCCTACGAGCAGTACTTC.

This clone was detected a few times. This chain's CDR3 is CASQIRTGKETQYF. In DNA, the CDR3 is TGTGCCAGTCAGATTCGGACAGGAAAAGAGACCCAGTACTTC. The V and J genes are TRBV2 and TRBJ2-5, with 7 bases that match TRBD1. Germline values: CDR1 SNHLY, CDR2 FYNNEI. V was clipped by 9 bases and J by 3 bases; unmatched bases: 10. The CDR3 sequence is 14 residues long.

The chain employs TRBV2 and TRBJ2-3; no clear D. The length of the CDR3 is 12 residues. The germline V gene has CDR1 SNHLY and CDR2 FYNNEI. With 5 bases removed from V and 6 bases from J, the gap between germline ends came to 9 bases. DNA for the CDR3: TGTGCCAGCAGTAAGACTGTGGATACGCAGTATTTT. Translating gives CASSKTVDTQYF.

This clone was observed a single time. V usage is TRBV6-6 and J usage is TRBJ2-7; TRBD2 agrees at 12 bases. There are 16 residues in the CDR3. CDR1 is MNHNY and CDR2 is SVGAGI in the germline V gene (reference sequence). J gave up 1 base and V 5 bases, and 6 bases lay outside the gene matches. The CDR3, as DNA: TGTGCCAGCAGTAACCGAGGACTAGCGGGATCCTACGAGCAGTACTTC. Its translation is CASSNRGLAGSYEQYF.

The chain carries TRBV6-5 and TRBJ1-1; 7 nucleotides align to TRBD1. The V gene end was trimmed by 2 bases and the J gene end by 11 bases; junction bases not matched to a gene: 11. The CDR3 runs to 14 residues. CDR1 and CDR2 (germline): MNHEY, SVGAGI. The CDR3 DNA follows: TGTGCCAGCAGTTACACCCCCGAAGGGGGCGGCGCTTTCTTT. Translation gives CASSYTPEGGGAFF.

The rearrangement links TRBV13 to TRBJ2-1; 14 nucleotides agree with TRBD2. CDR3 length: 14 residues. J gave up 10 bases and V 4 bases, and 3 bases lay outside the gene matches. CDR1 is PRHDT and CDR2 is FYEKMQ in the germline V gene (reference sequence). CDR3 coding DNA: TGTGCCAGCAGCTCGGGACTAGCGGGAGACGAGCAGTTCTTC. It encodes CASSSGLAGDEQFF.

This clone has just a few counts. The chain links TRBV29-1 to TRBJ1-4, with TRBD1 matching 9 bases. This CDR3 comprises 14 residues. Germline V gene lookup returns CDR1 SQVTM and CDR2 ANQGSEA. Trimming took 4 bases from V and 7 from J; bases not matched to a gene: 7. The CDR3 sequence is CSVGRDREGEKLFF. The CDR3 DNA reads TGCAGCGTTGGCCGGGACAGGGAGGGTGAAAAACTGTTTTTT.

This clone has more than one count but fewer than ten. The chain is built from TRBV7-8 and TRBJ2-3; a weak D match, TRBD1 (5 bases). V gave up 3 bases and J gave up 4 bases, with 23 bases separating them. This CDR3 is built from 18 residues. Germline V gives CDR1 SGHVS, CDR2 FQNEAQ. CDR3 protein: CASSFLPPGQGKADTQYF. The CDR3 region has the DNA TGTGCCAGCAGCTTTTTGCCCCCAGGCCAGGGCAAGGCAGATACGCAGTATTTT.

The chain joins TRBV7-6 to TRBJ2-7; 10 bases match TRBD1. The CDR3 is 13 amino acids. After removal of 5 bases from V and 6 bases from J, the junction contained 4 bases not matched to a gene. CDR1 and CDR2 from the germline V gene are SGHVS and FNYEAQ. CDR3 coding DNA: TGTGCCAGCAGCACTAGGGACAGGGGCGAGCAGTACTTC. This encodes CASSTRDRGEQYF.

Notes on this clone: An end of the junction differs from the germline gene, which may be a read error. This chain uses TRBV7-7 with TRBJ2-7; no clear D gene. The length of the CDR3 is 11 residues. Germline CDR1 is SSHAT and CDR2 is FNYEAQ (reference sequence). CDR3 sequence reads: CASSFSNEQYF. DNA for the CDR3: TGTGCTAGCAGCTTTTCCAACGAGCAGTACTTC.

V and J are TRBV15 and TRBJ2-7; no clear D gene. CDR3 size: 13 residues. Germline CDR1 LNHNV, CDR2 YYDKDF (reference sequence). Trimming pared 8 bases from V and 7 bases from J, leaving 18 bases between. The CDR3 DNA is TGTGCCACCTCTCTTGGCAGAGGAATAGAGCAGTACTTC. Protein: CATSLGRGIEQYF. Variable domain in full (rest from reference TRBV15 and TRBJ2-7): DAMVIQNPRYQVTQFGKPVTLSCSQTLNHNVMYWYQQKSSQAPKLLFHYYDKDFNNEADTPDNFQSRRPNTSFCFLDIRSPGLGDTAMYLCATSLGRGIEQYFGPGTRLTVT.

The J gene is TRBJ2-2, the V gene TRBV11-3; 8 bases fit TRBD1. The CDR3 consists of 16 residues. Germline CDR1 SGHNT, CDR2 YENEEA. V shed 4 bases, J shed 1 base, and the junction held 5 bases outside the gene matches. Here the CDR3 reads CASSSQGAQNTGELFF. CDR3 DNA sequence: TGTGCCAGCAGCTCCCAGGGGGCACAGAACACCGGGGAGCTGTTTTTT.